One and the same sample provided the 20 T cell receptor beta chains below, sequenced in a study of cytomegalovirus exposure and HLA in healthy donors (dated by TCRdb to between 2016 and 2019). The library was obtained by the immunoSEQ multiplex PCR assay. For the multiplex PCR, a mixture combining 60 forward primers for TCR Vbeta segments and 13 reverse primers for TCR Jbeta segments was used. The source is immuneACCESS, and TCRdb retained only in-frame sequences with V and J called. Part of the clones is not carried over; for the studies checked, unresolved V genes explain less than half of this, and the remainder is unexplained. The sample profile shows tens of thousands of clones; 80% to 90% of them were found once. The ten largest clones represent 2.7% of the sample. What was sequenced was PBMCs. The receptors shown here come from a boy younger than 18 in good health and CMV-seronegative.

The CDR3 region has the DNA TGTGCCAGCAGCGTAGGTACTAGCGGGGGGGACCTCCAAGAGACCCAGTACTTC. Translating gives CASSVGTSGGDLQETQYF. The chain has TRBV9 and TRBJ2-5, with 13 bases matching TRBD2. V lost 0 bases to trimming and J lost 1 base; unmatched junction nucleotides: 6. The CDR3 sequence is 18 residues long. Per the germline V gene, CDR1 is SGDLS and CDR2 is YYNGEE.

The rearrangement links TRBV5-1 to TRBJ2-3; the D is unclear. The CDR3 has 11 amino acids. Trimming left V 2 bases short and J 5 bases short, with 3 bases between. The V gene's germline CDR1 is SGHRS and CDR2 YFSETQ. The DNA for the CDR3 is TGCGCCAGCAGCTTCCAAGATACGCAGTATTTT. This translates into CASSFQDTQYF.

The V call is TRBV9, the J call TRBJ2-7, with D perhaps matching TRBD1 (5 bases). Between the trimmed V and J ends, which lost 0 bases and 0 bases, there was a span of 7 bases. This CDR3 has 14 amino acids. CDR1 is SGDLS, CDR2 YYNGEE, per germline. DNA for the CDR3: TGTGCCAGCAGCGTAGGACAGTACTCCTACGAGCAGTACTTC. Its translation is CASSVGQYSYEQYF.

This chain connects TRBV7-8 to TRBJ2-1; the match to TRBD2 covers 12 bases. This CDR3 contains 18 residues. The V segment lost 0 bases and the J segment 4 bases; nucleotides outside the gene matches: 7. The germline gives CDR1 SGHVS, CDR2 FQNEAQ. The CDR3 DNA sequence: TGTGCCAGCAGCTTAGCGCTGACTAGCGGGGGTTTATACAATGAGCAGTTCTTC. Translated: CASSLALTSGGLYNEQFF.

This clone was detected a few times. The chain employs TRBV5-6 and TRBJ2-6; 7 bases fit TRBD1. There are 16 residues in the CDR3. The V gene's germline CDR1 is SGHDT and CDR2 YYEEEE. J lost 2 bases, V lost 1 base, and 3 bases had no gene match. The CDR3 nucleotides read TGTGCCAGCAGCTTGACAGGACAGGCTGGGGCCAACGTCCTGACTTTC. Translating it yields CASSLTGQAGANVLTF.

The chain uses TRBV6-6 and TRBJ2-1; 10 bases line up with TRBD2. Germline assignment: CDR1 MNHNY and CDR2 SVGAGI (reference sequence). V was pared by 0 bases and J by 7 bases, with 6 bases of the junction left unmatched. CDR3 length: 16 amino acids. The CDR3 is CASSYSLAGVGNEQFF. The CDR3 DNA reads TGTGCCAGCAGTTACTCTCTAGCGGGGGTTGGAAATGAGCAGTTCTTC.

The V call is TRBV11-2, the J call TRBJ2-7; possible D gene TRBD1, 6 bases. Germline V gives CDR1 SGHAT, CDR2 FQNNGV. With 1 base removed from V and 5 bases from J, the gap between germline ends came to 24 bases. This CDR3 has 18 residues. This CDR3 is CASSLVRWDTDRFDEQYF. The CDR3 nucleotides are TGTGCCAGCAGCTTAGTTCGGTGGGACACGGACCGCTTTGACGAGCAGTACTTC.

This rearrangement joins TRBV5-4 to TRBJ2-7, with 10 bases that match TRBD1. In germline, CDR1 is SGHNT, CDR2 YYREEE (reference sequence). This CDR3 comprises 15 residues. Trimming removed 0 bases from V and 6 bases from J; junction bases left unmatched: 6. The CDR3: CASSLDPGQGFEQYF. DNA for the CDR3: TGTGCCAGCAGCTTGGACCCGGGACAGGGGTTCGAGCAGTACTTC.

V is TRBV7-9 and J is TRBJ1-4; 8 bases map to TRBD1. The J segment lost 7 bases and the V segment lost 5 bases, leaving 9 bases of the junction unmatched. In germline, CDR1 is SEHNR, CDR2 FQNEAQ (reference sequence). The CDR3 runs 15 residues. The CDR3 nucleotides are TGTGCCAGCAGCATCCCAGGGGGCCGGGGTGAAAAACTGTTTTTT. It translates to CASSIPGGRGEKLFF. The whole variable domain, filled in from reference TRBV7-9 and TRBJ1-4, reads DTGVSQNPRHKITKRGQNVTFRCDPISEHNRLYWYRQTLGQGPEFLTYFQNEAQLEKSRLLSDRFSAERPKGSFSTLEIQRTEQGDSAMYLCASSIPGGRGEKLFFGSGTQLSVL.

The chain links TRBV2 to TRBJ2-3; 9 bases line up with TRBD2. The V gene's germline CDR1 is SNHLY and CDR2 FYNNEI. This CDR3 spans 16 amino acids. Trimming took 8 bases from V and 2 from J; bases not matched to a gene: 11. The DNA for the CDR3 is TGTGCCAGCGGTGTAAAAGCGGGGGGATACACAGATACGCAGTATTTT. Protein: CASGVKAGGYTDTQYF.

The chain carries TRBV9 and TRBJ2-5, with D possibly matching TRBD2 (6 bases). Trimming stripped 0 bases from V and 2 bases from J, with 11 bases between. CDR3 size: 15 residues. Germline CDR1 reads SGDLS; CDR2 reads YYNGEE. The CDR3 sequence is CASSVVTSPQETQYF. The CDR3 nucleotides read TGTGCCAGCAGCGTAGTAACTAGCCCGCAAGAGACCCAGTACTTC.

The chain links TRBV4-1 to TRBJ2-4; TRBD1 is a possible D gene (6 bases). Germline CDR1 and CDR2: MGHRA and YSYEKL. This CDR3 spans 14 amino acids. Trimming removed 3 bases from V and 9 bases from J, with 15 bases in between. The CDR3 nucleotides are TGCGCCAGCAGCCAGGGTTTAACAGGGAGCATTCAGTACTTC. It codes for CASSQGLTGSIQYF.

V is TRBV18 and J is TRBJ2-7; 7 bases map to TRBD1. The V gene end was trimmed by 2 bases and the J gene end by 5 bases; junction bases not matched to a gene: 3. The CDR3 extends over 13 amino acids. CDR1 KGHSH and CDR2 LQKENI come from the germline V gene. CDR3 sequence: CASSPRGRNEQYF. The CDR3 DNA reads as TGTGCCAGCTCACCAAGGGGGCGGAACGAGCAGTACTTC.

The chain is built from TRBV5-1 and TRBJ1-1; possibly TRBD1 for D (5 bases). CDR1 is SGHRS, CDR2 YFSETQ, per germline. V gave up 0 bases and J gave up 10 bases, with 16 bases separating them. CDR3 length: 14 amino acids. In DNA form, the CDR3 reads TGCGCCAGCAGCTTGGAAGCAGGGCGTATTGGAGCTTTCTTT. Translating it yields CASSLEAGRIGAFF.

The chain uses TRBV6-1 and TRBJ2-7; 11 bases map to TRBD1. From germline, CDR1 is MNHNS and CDR2 SASEGT. CDR3 size: 16 residues. V trimming: 2 bases; J trimming: 6 bases; junction bases outside the gene matches: 9. The CDR3 DNA reads TGTGCCAGCAGTGAATTTGGGGGGACAGGGGGGTTCGAGCAGTACTTC. Translating it yields CASSEFGGTGGFEQYF.

The chain couples TRBV19 to TRBJ1-2; D not resolved. The germline gives CDR1 LNHDA, CDR2 SQIVND (reference sequence). V lost 0 bases and J lost 3, with 14 bases in between. This CDR3 region has 16 residues. In nucleotides, the CDR3 is TGTGCCAGTAGTATAGAAACGGGTAGATCGGACTATGGCTACACCTTC. This gives the protein CASSIETGRSDYGYTF. The full variable domain, completed using reference TRBV19 and TRBJ1-2, is DGGITQSPKYLFRKEGQNVTLSCEQNLNHDAMYWYRQDPGQGLRLIYYSQIVNDFQKGDIAEGYSVSREKKESFPLTVTSAQKNPTAFYLCASSIETGRSDYGYTFGSGTRLTVV.

This sequence joins TRBV25-1 and TRBJ2-2; 8 bases match TRBD1. The V gene end was trimmed by 7 bases and the J gene end by 5 bases; junction bases not matched to a gene: 15. Looked up from germline, CDR1 is MGHDK and CDR2 is SYGVNS. This CDR3 contains 17 residues. CDR3: CASNPSPTGEGTGELFF. The CDR3 DNA is TGTGCCAGCAACCCGTCGCCGACAGGGGAAGGGACCGGGGAGCTGTTTTTT.

This chain connects TRBV11-2 to TRBJ2-7, with 7 nucleotides matching TRBD1. CDR3 length: 15 residues. V was clipped by 7 bases and J by 6 bases; unmatched bases: 15. Germline assignment: CDR1 SGHAT and CDR2 FQNNGV. CDR3 nucleotide sequence: TGTGCCAGCACCCGACAGGGACATAATGTAGGCGAGCAGTACTTC. This sequence encodes CASTRQGHNVGEQYF.

The CDR3 coding sequence is TGTGCCAGCAGTCGGACAGGGACCTCTGGAAACACCATATATTTT. It specifies CASSRTGTSGNTIYF. The V gene is TRBV5-5, the J gene TRBJ1-3, with 8 bases aligning to TRBD1. Trimming cost V 5 bases and J 0 bases; bases outside gene matches: 4. In germline, CDR1 is SGHKS, CDR2 YYEKEE (reference sequence). The CDR3 sequence is 15 residues long.

In this sample, this clone turned up once. V usage is TRBV2 and J usage is TRBJ1-1, with unresolved D. In germline, CDR1 is SNHLY, CDR2 FYNNEI. V gave up 5 bases and J gave up 6 bases, with 16 bases separating them. This CDR3 comprises 14 residues. For the CDR3, the DNA is TGTGCCAGCAGTCAAAGCCAGGCTTGGCCTGAAGCTTTCTTT. Translated: CASSQSQAWPEAFF.